This T cell receptor beta chain was obtained from a study of cytomegalovirus exposure and HLA in healthy donors (dated by TCRdb to about 2017). About the study as a whole: According to an earlier analysis of 550 to 700 of the donors, about 179 million T cells yielded over 90 million unique TCR beta sequences and more than 250 Gb of sequence data. Typing coverage varied by locus: about 620-630 donors for A, B, C, DRB1 and DQB1; more than 500 for DQA1; around 610 for DPA1; approximately 470 for DPB1. An earlier analysis of roughly 580 of the donors used high-throughput TCR beta sequencing to judge whether each TCR beta V gene segment behaved as functional or pseudogenic. Rather than using new phenotypic data, the later analysis identified candidate immune exposures from TCR beta sequences and from how often those sequences occurred across donors. A later genetic analysis used genome-wide SNP genotypes for about three fifths of the 666 donors, treating that subset as a discovery cohort. A later analysis re-examined previously published TCR beta repertoires from around 670 donors and added high-resolution HLA genotyping to investigate patterns of TCR occurrence. All discovery cohort repertoires had been generated using a single sequencing platform. To predict cytomegalovirus infection status, the study combined high-throughput TCR immunosequencing, statistical association of individual TCRs with disease status, and machine learning. Alongside the repertoire data, information on donor age, sex, ethnicity and CMV serostatus was compiled. Both class I and class II loci were covered by HLA typing, at four-digit resolution. The study profiled the T cell repertoires of about 720 subjects by immunosequencing and related them to cytomegalovirus serostatus. Four or five DR-DQ haplotypes were handled as single units for association and clustering, since linkage in the cohort was strong. On average, around 240,000 unique TCR beta nucleotide sequences were sequenced per donor among some 430 genotyped donors of the cohort, with roughly 18% of those sequences being non-productive. Along with the approximately 700-subject first cohort, a separate validation cohort of about 110 different subjects was used. The genetic ancestry cluster associated with self-reported Caucasian donors included 80% to 90% of the roughly 400 genotyped donors. The study aimed to test whether cataloging public T cell receptors could reveal signatures of past pathogen exposure. About 310 gigabases of sequencing data and approximately 85 million unique TCR sequences were included in an early release covering 550 to 800 HLA-typed donors. Summary of the overall study and its limitations: Compared with the roughly 600-donor mean, donors in an Asian-associated ancestry cluster had fewer N-insertions in productive TCRs, according to a later genetic analysis. Because some donors lacked HLA typing at each locus, the association tests relied only on the typed subset. V-gene and J-gene trimming of TCR beta chains was associated with a missense DCLRE1C variant in a later genetic analysis, and the association was replicated in an independent cohort. About 17 rarely observed V segments, including chromosome 9 orphons, were excluded from the earlier analysis of some 590 of the donors because counts were too low. A later analysis found that most CMV-associated TCR beta chains appeared HLA-restricted, with HLA associations seemingly driven largely by CMV exposure. The classifier was reported to diagnose cytomegalovirus status with high specificity and sensitivity in both the original cohort and the validation cohort. A cluster of highly shared sequence variants was judged likely to be a technical artifact of the sequencing pipeline. In a later analysis, HLA-associated TCR beta chains showed more clonal expansion and lower generation probabilities than non-associated chains that were equally common. Correlated functional status among segregating V segments might be attributable to linkage disequilibrium, but an unknown experimental factor could not be ruled out. In a later analysis, several top co-occurrence clusters were reported to appear linked to parvovirus B19, influenza, CMV and Epstein-Barr virus. In an earlier analysis of roughly 500 of the donors, most TCR beta V segments appeared in productive rearrangements about 87% or about 30% of the time, broadly matching IMGT annotations. When HLA alleles, especially DR and DQ, strongly co-occurred, TCR associations were difficult to assign to individual alleles. In a later analysis, TCR association rates were found to vary across HLA loci, with the most associated TCRs seen for DRB1 alleles and the fewest for HLA-C alleles. A further reported finding was that TCR beta sequences accurately predicted the HLA-A and HLA-B alleles for most subjects in the first cohort. The authors suggested that the approach could potentially be generalized to other disease states and immunological phenotypes. A few of the identified cytomegalovirus-associated TCR beta chains were confirmed in vitro to be specific for cytomegalovirus antigens. At a false discovery rate of 0.05, a later analysis linked about 17,000 TCR beta sequences to specific HLA alleles. This cohort had only TCR beta chains sequenced, and the lack of alpha or paired-chain data limited which features could be detected. In the study, about 150 TCR beta chains were listed as associated with cytomegalovirus. Most TCR sequences were observed very rarely across donors, whereas some public TCRs were present in many individuals. Immune exposure information for the cohort was limited to CMV serostatus. The presence/absence analyses assumed that sequencing depth was roughly uniform across donors, and that assumption may not be true.

The cohort was made up of approximately 670 healthy bone marrow donors. All cohort members were sampled while nominally healthy, although unrecorded immune exposures were likely present. The donor was CMV seropositive and was included in the group of 290 or so seropositive cohort members. A peripheral blood sample was collected from each donor, and TCR beta sequencing was performed on peripheral blood mononuclear cells. The Qiagen DNeasy Blood Extraction Kit was used to extract genomic DNA from the blood cell samples. To prepare the library, the immunoSEQ multiplex PCR assay was applied. The multiplex PCR relied on a mix of 60 forward primers for TCR Vbeta segments and 13 reverse primers for TCR Jbeta segments. The CDR3 region of rearranged TCR beta genes was amplified from genomic DNA with a multiplex PCR assay. Amplified TCR beta libraries were sequenced as 87-base-pair reads on the Illumina HiSeq System. Per the original workflow: In a later analysis, some 80 million unique TCR beta chains were counted across the 690 or so repertoires, and roughly 9.9 million of these chains were shared by at least two donors. Raw reads were error-corrected and collapsed into unique sequences with a nearest-neighbor algorithm that merged closely related sequences to remove PCR and sequencing errors. V, D and J gene segments were assigned by aligning CDR3 sequences to IMGT reference sequences. For a sequence to be retained, a match of at least six nucleotides was required to both a V gene segment and a J gene segment. Rearrangements were called productive when the CDR3 lacked stop codons and stayed in frame with V and J; all others were non-productive. Following IMGT convention, CDR3 was defined as the stretch from the second conserved V-encoded cysteine to the conserved J-encoded phenylalanine. The earlier analysis of about 560 of the donors excluded any sequence lacking an unambiguous match to a single V gene segment. An earlier analysis of several hundred of the donors called V segments functional above 56.7% productive rearrangements and segregating when the between-donor standard deviation exceeded 5%. A statistical classification framework was built to diagnose cytomegalovirus status from the catalog of TCR beta chain sequences. A later analysis assigned V and J genes by comparing TCR nucleotide sequences with IMGT/GENE-DB human TR gene sequences. Using the TCRdist pipeline, a later analysis assigned CDR3 sequences along with most-parsimonious VDJ recombination scenarios. In a later analysis, each TCR beta chain was defined by its CDR3 amino acid sequence together with its V-gene family, and reads without a unique V-gene family were excluded. To address suspected cross-contamination and a sequencing artifact, a later analysis removed around 590 highly shared, low-generation-probability nucleotide sequences. In a later analysis, a clonal expansion index for each public chain was calculated from normalized within-repertoire ranks of inferred template counts. In a later analysis, generation probabilities were computed with a VDJ recombination model fitted to out-of-frame rearrangements, and the resulting probabilities were checked against IGoR. A later analysis scored TCR-TCR, TCR-HLA and TCR-CMV co-occurrence with hypergeometric tests, applying a repertoire-size bias correction to TCR pairs. To estimate false discovery rates, a later analysis permuted the HLA or CMV assignments 20 times. In a later analysis, co-occurring TCRs were grouped using DBSCAN, and TCRdist sequence similarity was added for clustering within HLA-allele-positive subsets. Repertoires with fewer than 30,000 or more than 120,000 public chains were left out of co-occurrence clustering, as were about five repertoires with anomalous nucleotide sharing. TCRdb stores this immuneACCESS table with in-frame sequences only. Part of the clones is absent; in the studies checked, under half of the shortfall reflects unresolved V genes, and no reason is known for the rest. V, J and clone size reflect that table, while D and trimming were determined from the DNA. The sample includes approximately 170,000 clones, with more than 60% observed a single time. Jointly, the top ten make up 6.5% to 8.5% of the sample.

In the case of this clone: Its recognized antigen is unknown. No qualities accompany the bases; no much larger clone lies one base away.

The specimen was PBMCs. This clonotype was obtained from a woman in her 40s in good health and CMV-seropositive.

The CDR3 region has the sequence CASSVTGDTGELFF. The DNA reads TGTGCCAGCAGCGTAACAGGGGACACCGGGGAGCTGTTTTTT. This sequence uses TRBV9 and TRBJ2-2; 7 of the junction bases match TRBD1. The CDR3 holds 14 amino acids from the cysteine to the phenylalanine. This entry keeps only the CDR3 DNA: 42 bases, framed from base 1. The germline V gene specifies SGDLS as CDR1 and YYNGEE as CDR2. The junction shows trimming of 1 base on V and 3 bases on J, and the gene matches do not reach 0 bases of it.